This is a list of T cell receptor beta chains from one sample in a study of CD8 T cells in Susac syndrome. TCRdb reprocessed the immunoSEQ multiplex PCR reads via MiXCR and lists one record per CDR3 protein. The data hold tens of thousands of distinct CDR3 sequences, with approximately 93% observed a single time. What was sequenced was CD8+ T cells from PBMCs. The receptors were sampled from a human donor in good health. The CDR3 runs from the conserved cysteine through the conserved F or W. The order of the fields is D gene, clone size, CDR3 length, J gene, V gene, CDR3 protein, CDR3 DNA. A D gene is named only where the DNA matches it firmly. Not all rows give a size; the values are once, few, many and, for expanded clones, a class.

NA NA 13 TRBJ1-1 TRBV5-1 CASAKPGQPEAFF TGCGCCAGCGCCAAACCGGGACAACCTGAAGCTTTCTTT
NA NA 15 TRBJ1-4 TRBV27 CASSTAAATNEKLFF TGTGCCAGCAGTACCGCGGCAGCAACTAATGAAAAACTGTTTTTT
NA once 15 TRBJ2-1 TRBV12-5 CASGLGGELQNEQFF TGTGCTAGTGGTTTGGGGGGGGAGCTCCAGAATGAGCAGTTCTTC
TRBD1 NA 13 TRBJ2-7 TRBV20-1 CSAPDRNLYEQYF TGCAGTGCACCGGACAGGAACCTCTACGAGCAGTACTTC
TRBD2 NA 17 TRBJ2-1 TRBV7-9 CASSPTSGTSGFNEQFF TGTGCCAGCAGCCCTACTTCCGGGACTAGCGGATTCAATGAGCAGTTCTTC
TRBD2 NA 16 TRBJ2-1 TRBV29-1 CSFIVLAGNSYNEQFF TGCAGCTTCATCGTGTTAGCGGGAAACTCCTACAATGAGCAGTTCTTC
NA NA 13 TRBJ2-7 TRBV29-1 CSVGTGEAYEQYF TGCAGCGTTGGGACGGGGGAGGCCTACGAGCAGTACTTC
NA NA 16 TRBJ1-4 TRBV12-3/TRBV12-4 CASSLGQGPVEEKLFF TGTGCCAGCAGTTTAGGGCAGGGGCCGGTCGAGGAAAAACTGTTTTTT
NA NA 15 TRBJ1-1 TRBV11-2 CASSTTQDRNTEAFF TGTGCCAGCAGCACCACCCAAGACAGGAACACTGAAGCTTTCTTT
NA NA 13 TRBJ2-2 TRBV29-1 CSVGTLNTGELFF TGCAGCGTCGGGACTTTGAACACCGGGGAGCTGTTTTTT
NA NA 14 TRBJ1-1 TRBV27 CASSLGGIGTEAFF TGTGCCAGCAGTTTAGGAGGCATTGGCACTGAAGCTTTCTTT
TRBD1 NA 16 TRBJ2-1 TRBV12-3/TRBV12-4 CASRGQGPRGYNEQFF TGTGCCAGCAGGGGACAGGGGCCCAGAGGTTACAATGAGCAGTTCTTC
NA NA 15 TRBJ2-3 TRBV11-2 CASSLGGGVADTQYF TGTGCCAGCAGCTTAGGCGGAGGGGTGGCAGATACGCAGTATTTT
NA NA 14 TRBJ1-2 TRBV29-1 CSVITGLTNYGYTF TGCAGCGTTATCACAGGGCTCACTAACTATGGCTACACCTTC
NA NA 14 TRBJ1-5 TRBV19 CASRTKAENQPQHF TGTGCCAGTAGAACTAAGGCAGAGAATCAGCCCCAGCATTTT
NA NA 12 TRBJ2-2 TRBV29-1 CSVRWGTGELFF TGCAGCGTCAGGTGGGGGACCGGGGAGCTGTTTTTT
TRBD2 NA 16 TRBJ2-2 TRBV29-1 CGCSGLAGVSAGELFF TGCGGATGCTCCGGACTAGCGGGAGTGTCGGCCGGGGAGCTGTTTTTT
TRBD1 NA 16 TRBJ2-2 TRBV13 CASSGTDRGSTGELFF TGTGCCAGCAGCGGTACGGACAGGGGAAGTACCGGGGAGCTGTTTTTT
NA NA 14 TRBJ2-5 TRBV27 CASSLGLTQETQYF TGTGCCAGCAGTTTAGGTCTGACCCAAGAGACCCAGTACTTC
NA once 15 TRBJ2-3 TRBV6-4 CASSPLGEATDTQYF TGTGCCAGCAGTCCCCTGGGGGAAGCCACAGATACGCAGTATTTT
NA NA 16 TRBJ2-7 TRBV30 CAWSVRPYYLSYEQYF TGTGCCTGGAGTGTAAGACCCTACTACCTCTCCTACGAGCAGTACTTC
NA NA 13 TRBJ2-7 TRBV7-9 CASLPGGMHEQYF TGTGCCAGCCTTCCCGGAGGGATGCACGAGCAGTACTTC
TRBD2 NA 14 TRBJ2-5 TRBV28 CATKEAGGGETQYF TGTGCCACTAAAGAAGCGGGGGGGGGAGAGACCCAGTACTTC
TRBD2 NA 16 TRBJ2-3 TRBV9 CASSVHGGISTDTQYF TGTGCCAGCAGCGTACACGGGGGGATTAGCACAGATACGCAGTATTTT
NA NA 13 TRBJ2-3 TRBV24-1 CATSAGSGDTQYF TGTGCCACCAGTGCAGGTAGCGGCGATACGCAGTATTTT
TRBD1 NA 14 TRBJ2-5 TRBV7-8 CASSPTGASETQYF TGTGCCAGCAGCCCAACAGGGGCCTCAGAGACCCAGTACTTC
NA NA 12 TRBJ1-1 TRBV3-1 CASSPDGGEAFF TGTGCCAGCAGCCCCGATGGAGGGGAAGCTTTCTTT
NA NA 16 TRBJ2-6 TRBV5-1 CASSLVGVRGANVLTF TGCGCCAGCAGCTTGGTCGGGGTACGCGGGGCCAACGTCCTGACTTTC
TRBD2 once 16 TRBJ2-1 TRBV25-1 CASSQVGGEGYNEQFF TGTGCCAGCAGTCAAGTGGGGGGGGAGGGTTACAATGAGCAGTTCTTC
NA NA 12 TRBJ1-2 TRBV29-1 CSVEAGNYGYTF TGCAGCGTTGAAGCAGGGAACTATGGCTACACCTTC
TRBD1 NA 14 TRBJ1-1 TRBV27 CATKGTGVHTEAFF TGTGCCACCAAAGGGACAGGGGTCCACACTGAAGCTTTCTTT
TRBD1 once 15 TRBJ1-5 TRBV19 CASSTSTGLGQPQHF TGTGCCAGTAGTACCTCGACAGGGCTCGGACAGCCCCAGCATTTT
NA NA 13 TRBJ2-1 TRBV27 CASRAGTYNEQFF TGTGCCAGCAGGGCCGGGACTTACAATGAGCAGTTCTTC
NA NA 14 TRBJ1-1 TRBV6-5 CASSYGQLNTEAFF TGTGCCAGCAGTTATGGACAGTTGAACACTGAAGCTTTCTTT
NA NA 15 TRBJ2-7 TRBV28 CASSSVPGGDYEQYF TGTGCCAGCAGTTCCGTCCCAGGGGGGGACTACGAGCAGTACTTC
NA NA 14 TRBJ2-2 TRBV19 CASSIGSPTGELFF TGTGCCAGTAGTATAGGGTCGCCCACCGGGGAGCTGTTTTTT
NA NA 16 TRBJ1-2 TRBV10-3 CAISGDGAQLRDGYTF TGTGCCATCAGTGGAGACGGGGCACAGCTGAGGGATGGCTACACCTTC
NA NA 15 TRBJ2-7 TRBV4-1 CASSQDGDTSYEQYF TGCGCCAGCAGCCAAGATGGGGACACCTCCTACGAGCAGTACTTC
NA NA 16 TRBJ1-5 TRBV20-1 CSASMGAVYSNQPQHF TGCAGTGCTAGTATGGGTGCCGTGTATAGCAATCAGCCCCAGCATTTT
TRBD1 NA 14 TRBJ1-1 TRBV6-6 CASSLTGPPTEAFF TGTGCCAGCAGCCTGACAGGGCCCCCCACTGAAGCTTTCTTT
TRBD1 NA 15 TRBJ2-1 TRBV5-1 CASSRTGGTYNEQFF TGCGCCAGCAGCCGGACAGGGGGGACCTACAATGAGCAGTTCTTC
TRBD1 NA 19 TRBJ2-6 TRBV4-2 CASSQFYRGQSSGANVLTF TGTGCCAGCAGCCAATTTTACAGGGGACAAAGCTCTGGGGCCAACGTCCTGACTTTC
TRBD1 NA 14 TRBJ1-4 TRBV19 CASSPAGGNEKLFF TGTGCCAGTAGCCCAGCAGGGGGGAATGAAAAACTGTTTTTT
NA NA 12 TRBJ1-2 TRBV25-1 CASSGGTYGYTF TGTGCCAGCAGTGGGGGTACTTATGGCTACACCTTC
NA NA 16 TRBJ2-5 TRBV9 CASSPRGGLNQETQYF TGTGCCAGCAGCCCACGAGGGGGACTAAACCAAGAGACCCAGTACTTC
TRBD2 NA 15 TRBJ2-7 TRBV6-6 CASSYKSSGSYEQYF TGTGCCAGCAGTTACAAGTCTAGCGGGAGCTACGAGCAGTACTTC
NA NA 14 TRBJ1-2 TRBV9 CANSANTANYGYTF TGTGCCAACAGCGCTAACACAGCGAACTATGGCTACACCTTC
NA NA 16 TRBJ2-1 TRBV7-8 CASSSTEHPSYNEQFF TGTGCCAGCAGCTCAACCGAGCATCCCTCCTACAATGAGCAGTTCTTC
TRBD2 NA 15 TRBJ2-3 TRBV27 CASSQISGRYDTQYF TGTGCCAGCAGTCAAATCAGCGGGAGGTATGATACGCAGTATTTT
NA NA 14 TRBJ2-1 TRBV19 CASSIKGPYNEQFF TGTGCCAGTAGTATAAAAGGGCCCTACAATGAGCAGTTCTTC
NA NA 14 TRBJ2-1 TRBV7-8 CASSPPEDSTWQFF TGTGCCAGCAGCCCCCCAGAGGACTCCACATGGCAGTTCTTC
NA NA 16 TRBJ2-3 TRBV18 CASSPPPSRGADTQYF TGTGCCAGCTCACCACCCCCTTCCCGTGGGGCAGATACGCAGTATTTT
TRBD1 NA 16 TRBJ2-7 TRBV19 CASSATPGTGRYEQYF TGTGCCAGTAGTGCCACCCCGGGGACAGGCCGATACGAGCAGTACTTC
NA NA 12 TRBJ2-2 TRBV9 CASSHPPGELFF TGTGCCAGCAGCCACCCTCCGGGGGAGCTGTTTTTT
NA NA 13 TRBJ2-7 TRBV2 CASFAESSYEQYF TGTGCCAGCTTCGCCGAGAGCTCCTACGAGCAGTACTTC
NA NA 13 TRBJ2-7 TRBV6-4 CASSQGSVDEQYF TGTGCCAGCTCTCAGGGGTCCGTCGACGAGCAGTACTTC
NA NA 14 TRBJ2-7 TRBV29-1 CSVSQQGRTYEQYF TGCAGCGTCTCTCAACAGGGGAGGACCTACGAGCAGTACTTC
TRBD2 NA 15 TRBJ2-1 TRBV14 CASSQETSGSNEQFF TGTGCCAGCAGCCAAGAAACGAGCGGGAGCAATGAGCAGTTCTTC
NA NA 11 TRBJ2-7 TRBV25-1 CASSFGNEQYF TGTGCCAGCAGTTTCGGGAACGAGCAGTACTTC
NA NA 16 TRBJ2-3 TRBV12-3/TRBV12-4 CASSRHTGGVTDTQYF TGTGCCAGCAGTCGACACACAGGGGGGGTCACAGATACGCAGTATTTT